This TCR beta chain appears in the sequencing data of a study of T cell changes during pregnancy in multiple sclerosis. Method: immunoSEQ multiplex PCR; TCRdb's copy keeps in-frame clones and lacks some. Found here are roughly 110,000 clones, less than 95% of them singletons; the top ten hold about 1.5%. The length of the CDR3 is 18 residues. The germline gives CDR1 WNHNN, CDR2 SYGVQD (reference sequence). V gave up 8 bases and J gave up 7 bases; unmatched junction bases: 23. The source was peripheral blood, collected before pregnancy. This TCR was sampled from a female donor with multiple sclerosis, enrolled in a pregnancy study. The chain joins TRBV10-1 to TRBJ1-1; 9 bases map to TRBD1. Here the CDR3 reads CASRKSPGTGFRKIEAFF. DNA of the CDR3: TGCGCCAGCCGCAAATCCCCCGGGACAGGGTTTCGGAAAATTGAAGCTTTCTTT.